Each of the 3 T cell receptor beta chains below was sequenced from the same sample in a study of CD8 T cells in ankylosing spondylitis. TCRdb passed the 5' RACE reads through MiXCR, listing each CDR3 protein once. In the table there are about 130,000 distinct CDR3 sequences, approximately 9.9% of which are singletons. The sample taken for sequencing was blood, either unsorted or a sorted T cell fraction (not recorded which). Receptor source: a male donor with ankylosing spondylitis or in good health (not recorded which).

This clonotype was observed at least ten times. This chain joins TRBV2 and TRBJ1-2; D is perhaps TRBD1 (5 bases). The CDR3 consists of 14 residues. V was trimmed by 2 bases and J by 2 bases, leaving 9 bases between them. CDR1 and CDR2 (germline): SNHLY, FYNNEI. This CDR3 is CASSELGENYGYTF. The CDR3 DNA sequence: TGTGCCAGCAGTGAACTAGGGGAAAACTATGGCTACACCTTC.

This clonotype has ten or more counts. This chain uses TRBV12-3 or TRBV12-4 with TRBJ2-7, with TRBD1 matching over 7 bases. The junction had 8 bases not matched to a gene; V was cut back by 6 bases and J by 3 bases. The CDR3 is 14 residues long. The CDR3 reads CASSQNRGYYEQYF. CDR3 nucleotide sequence: TGTGCCAGCAGCCAGAACAGGGGATACTACGAGCAGTACTTC.

This clonotype was picked up many times. This chain links TRBV12-3 or TRBV12-4 with TRBJ2-1; 7 bases are shared with TRBD1. The V gene end was trimmed by 7 bases and the J gene end by 2 bases; junction bases not matched to a gene: 11. The CDR3 has 16 residues. The CDR3 is CASTTQGPPAYNEQFF. For the CDR3, the DNA is TGTGCCAGCACTACACAGGGGCCGCCTGCCTACAATGAGCAGTTCTTC.